The following is a T cell receptor (beta chain) sequence with its context. The data stem from a study of blood T cell repertoires in COVID-19. In the study overall: There were acute and convalescent COVID-19 samples, and they came from the United States, Italy and Spain. The analysed material was cDNA or gDNA that came from T cells, B-cell-depleted T cells, or PBMCs.

CDR1 and CDR2 (germline): KGHSH, LQKENI. V lost 5 bases and J 5 bases, leaving 12 bases between the germline ends. The CDR3 covers 13 residues. In the study's own analysis: From reference gene primer amplification, estimates of nucleated cell counts were derived. Profiled with immunoSEQ multiplex PCR; TCRdb holds only in-frame clones, not every one. V and J calls and clone size follow that table, whereas D and trimming were derived from the DNA. The sample lists over 200,000 clones, around 85% seen once, with 4% to 5.5% in the top ten. The gene calls are TRBV18 and TRBJ2-5; D is unresolved. This sequence was found in a human donor in a cohort sampled during active COVID-19. Sequencing used peripheral blood. The CDR3 DNA reads as TGTGCCAGCTCATCGACGCACGGGGAGACCCAGTACTTC. Translating gives CASSSTHGETQYF. Using reference TRBV18 and TRBJ2-5 for the parts outside the CDR3, the full variable domain is NAGVMQNPRHLVRRRGQEARLRCSPMKGHSHVYWYRQLPEEGLKFMVYLQKENIIDESGMPKERFSAEFPKEGPSILRIQQVVRGDSAAYFCASSSTHGETQYFGPGTRLLVL.